This TCR beta chain appears in the sequencing data of a study of shared T cell receptors in the human thymus. The germline CDR1 and CDR2 sequences are SGHTA and FQGNSA. The CDR3 is 14 residues long. V lost 7 bases to trimming and J lost 4 bases, with 17 bases between them. Using immunoSEQ multiplex PCR, the repertoire was profiled, and TCRdb retains in-frame clones only, with some absent. The repertoire holds about 660,000 clones, with 70% to 90% as singletons. The sample was also linked to a second study, of human thymus T cells.

This receptor was taken from a boy under two years old with a congenital heart defect. The chain is built from TRBV7-2 and TRBJ2-7; D possibly corresponds to TRBD2 (6 bases). Source material: thymocytes. CDR3 in amino acids: CASTYPGVRYEQYF. CDR3 DNA: TGTGCCAGCACCTACCCGGGAGTGCGGTACGAGCAGTACTTC.